This T cell receptor (beta chain) was captured by sequencing in a study of cytomegalovirus exposure and HLA in healthy donors. Study at large: Unique TCRs from HLA-typed donors, roughly 87 million of them, were held in an early data release. Study outcomes and limitations: Segments of the TCR beta V type were, in most cases, productive about 87% or about 30% of the time in an earlier analysis. A later analysis linked about 17,000 TCR beta sequences to HLA alleles at 0.05 false discovery rate.

The PCR contained 60 Vbeta and 13 Jbeta primers. Measured with immunoSEQ multiplex PCR; TCRdb has only the in-frame clones, and not every one. Of roughly 130,000 clones in the sample, about 81% are singletons; the top ten hold over 4.5%. Trimming cost V 0 bases and J 0 bases; bases outside gene matches: 4. The CDR3 runs to 16 residues. Germline values: CDR1 SGHVS, CDR2 FQNEAQ. As to this clone: Its antigen is not known.

The receptor comes from a woman in her 40s in good health and CMV-seropositive. The sequenced material came from PBMCs. The V gene is TRBV7-8, the J gene TRBJ2-7; 8 nucleotides agree with TRBD2. CDR3 DNA: TGTGCCAGCAGCTTAGCGGCCCTAGCGGGCTCCTACGAGCAGTACTTC. It is translated as CASSLAALAGSYEQYF.